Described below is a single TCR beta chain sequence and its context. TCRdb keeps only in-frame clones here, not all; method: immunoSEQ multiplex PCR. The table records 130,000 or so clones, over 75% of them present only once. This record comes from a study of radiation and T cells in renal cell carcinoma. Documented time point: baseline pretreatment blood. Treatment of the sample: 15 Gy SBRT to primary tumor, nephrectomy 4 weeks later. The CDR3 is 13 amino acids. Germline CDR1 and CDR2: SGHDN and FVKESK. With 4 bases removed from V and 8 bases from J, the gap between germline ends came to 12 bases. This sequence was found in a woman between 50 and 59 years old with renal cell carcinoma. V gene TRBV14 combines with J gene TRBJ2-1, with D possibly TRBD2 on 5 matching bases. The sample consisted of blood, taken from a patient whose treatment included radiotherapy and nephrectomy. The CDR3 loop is CASSRTLVYEQFF. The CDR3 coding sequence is TGTGCCAGCAGCCGAACACTAGTCTATGAGCAGTTCTTC.